This is a list of T cell receptor beta chains from one sample in a study of blood T cell repertoires in COVID-19. The repertoire was sequenced with immunoSEQ multiplex PCR; TCRdb's copy has only in-frame clones and lacks some. The sample shows under 200,000 clones, just under 90% of them seen only once. The sample taken for sequencing was peripheral blood. These receptors were taken from a man younger than 30 with active or convalescent COVID-19. The conserved cysteine and the conserved F or W are not part of the CDR3 here.

CDR3 protein: ASSAGTGIHSTDTQY
J gene: TRBJ2-3
V gene: TRBV6-4

CDR3 protein: SASLRGESQPQH
J gene: TRBJ1-5
V gene: TRBV20-1

CDR3 protein: ASRPRQGAGDTQY
J gene: TRBJ2-3
V gene: TRBV4-3

CDR3 protein: ASSVARSSGSGYT
J gene: TRBJ1-2
V gene: TRBV9

CDR3 protein: ASSGTSGVDTQY
J gene: TRBJ2-3
V gene: TRBV19

CDR3 protein: ASSVRKGGVFYT
J gene: TRBJ1-2
V gene: TRBV11-2

CDR3 protein: ASSGAVTGPQH
J gene: TRBJ1-5
V gene: TRBV19

CDR3 protein: ASSYSALELTGELF
J gene: TRBJ2-2
V gene: TRBV6-5

CDR3 protein: AIKEGDTDTQY
J gene: TRBJ2-3
V gene: TRBV10-3

CDR3 protein: SVVPEQGANYGYT
J gene: TRBJ1-2
V gene: TRBV29-1

CDR3 protein: ASSADGLAGQETQY
J gene: TRBJ2-5
V gene: TRBV4-1

CDR3 protein: SGKGGTGGTYEQY
J gene: TRBJ2-7
V gene: TRBV29-1

CDR3 protein: ASSPTRGGNQPQH
J gene: TRBJ1-5
V gene: TRBV7-2

CDR3 protein: ASSPTGVDTEAF
J gene: TRBJ1-1
V gene: TRBV5-1

CDR3 protein: ASSATGQHYGYT
J gene: TRBJ1-2
V gene: TRBV2

CDR3 protein: ATRETGFDSPLH
J gene: TRBJ1-6
V gene: TRBV15

CDR3 protein: ASSLLQGVNTEAF
J gene: TRBJ1-1
V gene: TRBV3-1/TRBV3-2

CDR3 protein: ASSHGGDREPQH
J gene: TRBJ1-5
V gene: TRBV3-1/TRBV3-2

CDR3 protein: ASSPTGTGAYEQY
J gene: TRBJ2-7
V gene: TRBV11-2

CDR3 protein: ASSFSTGGAYEQY
J gene: TRBJ2-7
V gene: TRBV11-3

CDR3 protein: ASSPEQGVRGYT
J gene: TRBJ1-2
V gene: TRBV7-9

CDR3 protein: ASSLESGTGEVGKETQY
J gene: TRBJ2-5
V gene: TRBV13

CDR3 protein: AWSGSPGNGYT
J gene: TRBJ1-2
V gene: TRBV30